Below, 26 T cell receptor beta chains from the same sample are listed, as sequenced in a study of blood T cell repertoires in COVID-19. Sequenced by immunoSEQ multiplex PCR; TCRdb stores in-frame clones only, minus some. This sample has hundreds of thousands of clones, with around 88% found just once. The sequencing sample was made of peripheral blood. All receptors derive from a woman in her twenties or thirties with acute or convalescent COVID-19.

The chain joins TRBV5-5 to TRBJ1-4; D remains unclear. Germline V gene lookup returns CDR1 SGHKS and CDR2 YYEKEE (reference sequence). The CDR3 contains 15 residues. Trimming left V 0 bases short and J 7 bases short, with 13 bases between. The CDR3 DNA is TGTGCCAGCAGCTTGGCTGACAACTCCGGTGAAAAACTGTTTTTT. Translating it yields CASSLADNSGEKLFF.

This sequence joins TRBV27 and TRBJ1-2, with 9 bases identical to TRBD1. V lost 5 bases and J lost 5; bases outside the gene matches: 15. In germline, CDR1 is MNHEY, CDR2 SMNVEV (reference sequence). This CDR3 is built from 17 residues. DNA for the CDR3: TGTGCCAGCAGTCCAGGGACAGGGAGGGATAAAAGTTATGGCTACACCTTC. This encodes CASSPGTGRDKSYGYTF.

This clone appeared a few times. This rearrangement joins TRBV5-1 to TRBJ2-2; 10 bases match TRBD2. The CDR3 totals 16 residues. Germline CDR1 is SGHRS and CDR2 is YFSETQ. With V trimmed by 4 bases and J by 3 bases, 6 bases remained unmatched. CDR3 nucleotide sequence: TGCGCCAGCAGCGCCCTAGCGGGAGATTACACCGGGGAGCTGTTTTTT. It translates to CASSALAGDYTGELFF.

This chain connects TRBV9 to TRBJ2-7, with D perhaps matching TRBD1 (5 bases). The CDR3 has 14 amino acids. Germline CDR1 reads SGDLS; CDR2 reads YYNGEE. V shed 0 bases and J shed 7 bases, with 14 bases lying between them. CDR3 coding DNA: TGTGCCAGCAGCGTAGAAACTGGGGCGAGGGAGCAGTACTTC. Translated, it gives CASSVETGAREQYF.

The chain has TRBV20-1 and TRBJ1-1; 12 bases line up with TRBD1. This CDR3 has 11 amino acids. Trimming removed 4 bases from V and 11 bases from J; junction bases left unmatched: 2. Germline V CDR1 and CDR2: DFQATT, SNEGSKA (reference sequence). CDR3 coding DNA: TGCAGTGCTATCGGGACAGGGGGCGCTTTCTTT. It codes for CSAIGTGGAFF.

The genes are TRBV13 and TRBJ2-5, with D uncertain. The CDR3 extends over 14 amino acids. Germline V gives CDR1 PRHDT, CDR2 FYEKMQ (reference sequence). The V end lost 5 bases, the J end lost 0 bases, and 10 bases lay between the germline ends. The CDR3 sequence is CASSVDTDQETQYF. For the CDR3, the DNA is TGTGCCAGCAGCGTAGACACCGACCAAGAGACCCAGTACTTC.

The chain links TRBV4-2 to TRBJ2-7, with TRBD2 matching 7 bases. This CDR3 has 14 residues. Per germline, CDR1 LGHNA and CDR2 YNFKEQ. V lost 3 bases, J lost 9 bases, and 11 bases stayed unmatched. The chain's CDR3 is CASSHRRRGEGQYF. The CDR3 DNA sequence: TGTGCCAGCAGCCACCGGCGTCGGGGGGAAGGGCAGTACTTC.

The rearrangement joins TRBV13 to TRBJ2-7; D possibly corresponds to TRBD2 (5 bases). V lost 4 bases to trimming and J lost 0 bases, with 10 bases between them. Per the germline V gene, CDR1 is PRHDT and CDR2 is FYEKMQ (reference sequence). The CDR3 is made up of 14 amino acids. This CDR3 reads CASSSSGSSYEQYF. Here the CDR3 DNA reads TGTGCCAGCAGCTCCAGCGGCTCCTCCTACGAGCAGTACTTC.

The V gene is TRBV2, the J gene TRBJ2-7; 10 nucleotides agree with TRBD1. J gave up 2 bases and V 3 bases, and 4 bases lay outside the gene matches. The CDR3 contains 15 residues. CDR1 is SNHLY and CDR2 is FYNNEI in the germline V gene. The CDR3 loop reads CASSDRDRGTYEQYF. The CDR3 coding sequence is TGTGCCAGCAGTGACCGGGACAGGGGAACCTACGAGCAGTACTTC.

The chain carries TRBV3-1 (or the pseudogene TRBV3-2) and TRBJ1-1; the D is unclear. CDR1 is LGHDT, CDR2 YNNKEL, per germline (reference sequence). V was pared by 3 bases and J by 2 bases, with 10 bases between. This CDR3 region has 14 residues. The CDR3 here is CASSQIPGNTEAFF. In DNA form, the CDR3 reads TGTGCCAGCAGCCAGATTCCGGGAAACACTGAAGCTTTCTTT.

The table lists this clone with a count of one. The chain couples TRBV19 to TRBJ1-2; 9 bases are a match to TRBD1. Germline V CDR1 and CDR2: LNHDA, SQIVND (reference sequence). Trimming at V came to 4 bases and at J to 4 bases, leaving 1 base not matched to a gene. The CDR3 consists of 13 residues. The CDR3 protein is CASSRTGAYGYTF. The CDR3 bases are TGTGCCAGTAGTAGGACAGGGGCCTATGGCTACACCTTC.

V usage is TRBV7-2 and J usage is TRBJ1-5; TRBD1 matches at 8 bases. V was pared by 5 bases and J by 3 bases, with 6 bases of the junction left unmatched. This CDR3 is built from 15 residues. From germline, CDR1 is SGHTA and CDR2 FQGNSA. CDR3 sequence: CASSVRQGSNQPQHF. In DNA form, the CDR3 reads TGTGCCAGCAGCGTGAGACAGGGGTCCAATCAGCCCCAGCATTTT.

J is TRBJ2-2 and V is TRBV2; D unclear. Trimming left V 4 bases short and J 1 base short, with 7 bases between. The CDR3 contains 14 residues. Per the germline V gene, CDR1 is SNHLY and CDR2 is FYNNEI. The CDR3 spells CASSGQMNTGELFF. The CDR3 bases are TGTGCCAGCAGTGGACAAATGAACACCGGGGAGCTGTTTTTT.

V usage is TRBV7-7 and J usage is TRBJ2-1, with 9 positions matching TRBD2. The CDR3 is made up of 19 amino acids. Germline-derived CDR1 and CDR2 are SSHAT and FNYEAQ (reference sequence). The V gene end was trimmed by 2 bases and the J gene end by 1 base; junction bases not matched to a gene: 12. Here the CDR3 DNA reads TGTGCCAGCAGCTTAAAGTCTGGGGATGCGGGGGGGTCCTACAATGAGCAGTTCTTC. Residues: CASSLKSGDAGGSYNEQFF.

V and J are TRBV5-1 and TRBJ2-5, with D tentatively TRBD1 (7 bases). V lost 2 bases, J lost 0 bases, and 11 bases lay in between. The CDR3 consists of 15 residues. Germline assignment: CDR1 SGHRS and CDR2 YFSETQ. The CDR3: CASSFGGGYQETQYF. As DNA, the CDR3 is TGCGCCAGCAGCTTTGGAGGGGGCTACCAAGAGACCCAGTACTTC.

The J gene is TRBJ2-1, the V gene TRBV30; possibly TRBD2 for D (6 bases). CDR1 and CDR2 from the germline V gene are GTSNPN and SVGIG (reference sequence). V lost 0 bases to trimming and J lost 9 bases, with 12 bases between them. The CDR3 consists of 13 residues. The CDR3 bases are TGTGCCTGGAGTGTAAACCTCGGGGGTGAGCAGTTCTTC. This encodes CAWSVNLGGEQFF.

The rearrangement uses TRBV14 and TRBJ2-7, with 9 bases lining up with TRBD1. This CDR3 region has 15 residues. The germline V gene encodes CDR1 SGHDN and CDR2 FVKESK. Trimming took 4 bases from V and 5 from J; bases not matched to a gene: 9. CDR3 coding DNA: TGTGCCAGCAGCCGGGACAGGGTGCGAAATCACGAGCAGTACTTC. Amino acids: CASSRDRVRNHEQYF.

This clone came up once. J is TRBJ2-2 and V is TRBV7-2; D unresolved. The CDR3 has 14 residues. V lost 5 bases to trimming and J lost 4 bases, with 11 bases between them. Germline lookup yields CDR1 SGHTA and CDR2 FQGNSA. CDR3 coding DNA: TGTGCCAGCAGCCTCACATTTGGCACCGGGGAGCTGTTTTTT. Its translation is CASSLTFGTGELFF.

Note on this clone: Germline and junction disagree at one end, which may indicate a read error. Other DNA sequences from this sample encode an identical CDR3 as well. The rearrangement joins TRBV11-2 to TRBJ2-3; 14 bases are shared with TRBD2. This CDR3 is built from 16 residues. CDR1 SGHAT and CDR2 FQNNGV come from the germline V gene. This CDR3 reads CASSLDRLAGGHTQYF. DNA for the CDR3: TGTGCCAGCAGCTTAGATCGACTAGCGGGGGGGCATACGCAATATTTT. Filled out from reference TRBV11-2 and TRBJ2-3, the complete variable domain reads EAGVAQSPRYKIIEKRQSVAFWCNPISGHATLYWYQQILGQGPKLLIQFQNNGVVDDSQLPKDRFSAERLKGVDSTLKIQPAKLEDSAVYLCASSLDRLAGGHTQYFGPGTRLTVL.

V and J are TRBV7-8 and TRBJ2-7, with D perhaps TRBD2 (5 bases). This CDR3 is built from 14 residues. Germline V CDR1 and CDR2: SGHVS, FQNEAQ. V gave up 7 bases and J gave up 0 bases, with 13 bases separating them. CDR3 nucleotides: TGTGCCAGCACCCCGGGCGGGCCCTCCTACGAGCAGTACTTC. This sequence encodes CASTPGGPSYEQYF.

The rearrangement links TRBV4-1 to TRBJ2-1, with 13 bases lining up with TRBD2. V trimming: 2 bases; J trimming: 3 bases; junction bases outside the gene matches: 13. The V gene's germline CDR1 is MGHRA and CDR2 YSYEKL. The length of the CDR3 is 20 residues. CDR3 sequence (DNA): TGCGCCAGCAGCCAACGGAGGACTAGCGGGGGCCAGTTGATCTACAATGAGCAGTTCTTC. It codes for CASSQRRTSGGQLIYNEQFF.

This chain uses TRBV9 with TRBJ1-2, with D perhaps TRBD1 (5 bases). V shed 0 bases and J shed 8 bases, with 20 bases lying between them. Germline values: CDR1 SGDLS, CDR2 YYNGEE. The CDR3 spans 16 residues. This CDR3 is CASSVDLERGVRGYTF. CDR3 in DNA: TGTGCCAGCAGCGTAGATCTGGAAAGGGGCGTACGGGGCTACACCTTC. The whole variable domain, remainder taken from reference TRBV9 and TRBJ1-2, is DSGVTQTPKHLITATGQRVTLRCSPRSGDLSVYWYQQSLDQGLQFLIQYYNGEERAKGNILERFSAQQFPDLHSELNLSSLELGDSALYFCASSVDLERGVRGYTFGSGTRLTVV.

This rearrangement joins TRBV24-1 to TRBJ2-3, with 8 bases aligning to TRBD1. CDR1 and CDR2 from the germline V gene are KGHDR and SFDVKD. CDR3 length: 13 amino acids. V gave up 4 bases and J gave up 10 bases; unmatched junction bases: 6. The CDR3 reads CATSDQDREAQYF. Written as DNA, the CDR3 is TGTGCCACCAGTGACCAGGACAGGGAGGCGCAGTATTTT.

J is TRBJ2-3 and V is TRBV4-1; the D gene is possibly TRBD2 (6 bases). Germline V lookup: CDR1 MGHRA, CDR2 YSYEKL. The V gene lost 0 bases and the J gene lost 6 bases, with 13 bases spanning the gap. This CDR3 has 15 residues. CDR3 coding DNA: TGCGCCAGCAGCCAAGAATCTCTCGCGGGGGATACGCAGTATTTT. Its translation: CASSQESLAGDTQYF.

The V call is TRBV5-1, the J call TRBJ1-2, with TRBD1 matching over 10 bases. The CDR3 runs to 16 residues. V was pared by 5 bases and J by 2 bases, with 9 bases of the junction left unmatched. CDR1 SGHRS and CDR2 YFSETQ come from the germline V gene. CDR3 amino acids: CASSGGVDRGNYGYTF. In DNA form, the CDR3 reads TGCGCCAGCAGTGGAGGCGTGGACAGGGGGAACTATGGCTACACCTTC.

The V call is TRBV3-1 (or the pseudogene TRBV3-2), the J call TRBJ2-5, with D possibly matching TRBD2 (5 bases). The CDR3 runs 15 residues. The V end lost 0 bases, the J end lost 2 bases, and 10 bases lay between the germline ends. The germline CDR1 and CDR2 sequences are LGHDT and YNNKEL (reference sequence). The CDR3 spells CASSQDAGRQETQYF. In nucleotides, the CDR3 is TGTGCCAGCAGCCAAGACGCGGGTAGACAAGAGACCCAGTACTTC.